These 28 T cell receptor beta chains came from one sample sequenced in a study of CD8 T cells in ankylosing spondylitis. Study-wide results and limits: It appeared that ankylosing spondylitis blood was characterized by a TCR beta motif of about 8 highly homologous variants.

For these TCRs, the target antigens are not known. One entry per CDR3 protein, called by TCRdb with MiXCR from the 5' RACE reads. The sample carries about 800,000 distinct CDR3 sequences, about an eighth recorded once. Sequencing was carried out using blood, either unsorted or a sorted T cell fraction (not recorded which). The receptors were gathered from a male donor with ankylosing spondylitis.

This clonotype was seen more than once but under ten times. J is TRBJ2-5 and V is TRBV20-1; D ambiguous. Deletions cut 0 bases from V and 4 bases from J, with 12 bases between. CDR1 is DFQATT and CDR2 is SNEGSKA in the germline V gene (reference sequence). CDR3 length: 14 residues. CDR3 bases: TGCAGTGCTAGAGATCAGCGCCTAGGAGAGACCCAGTACTTC. Protein product: CSARDQRLGETQYF.

The chain is built from TRBV20-1 and TRBJ2-1; maybe TRBD2 (6 bases). The germline V gene has CDR1 DFQATT and CDR2 SNEGSKA (reference sequence). The CDR3 length is 15 residues. The V gene lost 6 bases and the J gene lost 3 bases, with 18 bases spanning the gap. CDR3 sequence reads: CSAMIAEKLYNEQFF. In DNA, the CDR3 is TGCAGTGCCATGATAGCGGAAAAACTCTACAATGAGCAGTTCTTC.

This clonotype was counted only a few times. The chain is built from TRBV15 and TRBJ1-3; no clear D gene. The CDR3 runs 14 residues. Trimming cost V 6 bases and J 4 bases, with 13 bases left between them. Germline loops: CDR1 LNHNV, CDR2 YYDKDF (reference sequence). The CDR3 sequence is CATSTRRGGNTIYF. The CDR3 bases are TGTGCCACCAGTACAAGACGGGGAGGAAACACCATATATTTT.

This clonotype was seen a handful of times. This chain links TRBV20-1 with TRBJ1-5; D gene uncertain. CDR1 DFQATT and CDR2 SNEGSKA come from the germline V gene (reference sequence). The V end lost 6 bases, the J end lost 0 bases, and 6 bases lay between the germline ends. The CDR3 runs 12 residues. In nucleotides, the CDR3 is TGCAGTGCGGGTATTAGCAATCAGCCCCAGCATTTT. Residues: CSAGISNQPQHF.

CDR3 sequence (DNA): TGCGCCAGCAGCTTGATTGGGGGGTTGAACACTGAAGCTTTCTTT. Translating gives CASSLIGGLNTEAFF. V is TRBV5-1 and J is TRBJ1-1, with D possibly matching TRBD1 (5 bases). V gave up 1 base and J gave up 0 bases, with 10 bases separating them. This CDR3 contains 15 residues. Germline assignment: CDR1 SGHRS and CDR2 YFSETQ.

This clonotype appeared many times. The chain is built from TRBV5-5 and TRBJ2-5; either TRBD1 or TRBD2 may fit D (5 bases each). This CDR3 has 12 amino acids. V was shortened by 4 bases and J by 7 bases, with 11 bases between the two germline ends. The germline CDR1 and CDR2 sequences are SGHKS and YYEKEE (reference sequence). This chain's CDR3 is CASSILRGTQYF. CDR3 in DNA: TGTGCCAGCAGCATCCTGAGGGGGACCCAGTACTTC.

This clonotype was counted a few times. The V and J genes are TRBV5-1 and TRBJ2-3, with 11 positions matching TRBD1. The CDR3 is 16 amino acids. Trimming cost V 3 bases and J 3 bases; bases outside gene matches: 6. The germline CDR1 and CDR2 sequences are SGHRS and YFSETQ. The DNA of the CDR3 is TGCGCCAGCAGCTCCGGACAGGGGGCAGAAACAGATACGCAGTATTTT. Its translation is CASSSGQGAETDTQYF.

This clonotype was seen a few times. This chain's CDR3 is CASSRRGNYEQYF. CDR3 in DNA: TGTGCCAGCAGCCGTAGGGGGAACTACGAGCAGTACTTC. This chain connects TRBV5-8 to TRBJ2-7; TRBD1 is a possible D gene (6 bases). V lost 4 bases to trimming and J lost 3 bases, with 11 bases between them. Germline V gene data show CDR1 as SGHTS and CDR2 as YDEGEE. The CDR3 totals 13 residues.

There are a few counts of this clonotype. The chain recombines TRBV20-1 with TRBJ2-7; D possibly corresponds to TRBD2 (6 bases). Germline V CDR1 and CDR2: DFQATT, SNEGSKA (reference sequence). Trimming cost V 0 bases and J 7 bases, with 13 bases left between them. CDR3 length equals 13 residues. The CDR3 nucleotides read TGCAGTGCTAGAGATATCCGGGCGGGGGAGCAGTACTTC. Translating gives CSARDIRAGEQYF.

This clonotype was observed at least ten times. The chain links TRBV20-1 to TRBJ2-5, with 7 bases matching TRBD2. CDR1 is DFQATT and CDR2 is SNEGSKA in the germline V gene (reference sequence). This CDR3 is 13 amino acids long. V was clipped by 3 bases and J by 1 base; unmatched bases: 2. The CDR3: CSARGTTQETQYF. Written as DNA, the CDR3 is TGCAGTGCTAGGGGGACTACCCAAGAGACCCAGTACTTC.

The gene calls are TRBV7-2 and TRBJ2-5; no clear D gene. This CDR3 region has 15 residues. CDR1 is SGHTA and CDR2 is FQGNSA in the germline V gene. As DNA, the CDR3 is TGTGCTACCACCCTAAGAGGCAGCTCCCAAGAGACCCAGTACTTC. Protein: CATTLRGSSQETQYF.

This clonotype was recorded once. Being one base from a much bigger clone, this may be a read error. The rearrangement uses TRBV20-1 and TRBJ2-7; 7 nucleotides align to TRBD1. This CDR3 region has 12 residues. CDR1 is DFQATT and CDR2 is SNEGSKA in the germline V gene (reference sequence). The CDR3 is CRAREGAGMRYF. In DNA, the CDR3 is TGCAGAGCTAGAGAGGGGGCAGGGATGCGGTACTTC.

The chain joins TRBV12-3 or TRBV12-4 to TRBJ2-2; D is undetermined. V was cut by 5 bases and J by 6 bases, with 7 bases left in between. The CDR3 has 12 residues. The CDR3 sequence: CASSQTPGELFF. The DNA for the CDR3 is TGTGCCAGCAGTCAGACCCCCGGGGAGCTGTTTTTT.

DNA of the CDR3: TGTGCCAGCTCACCACCCAGGGCGGCAGATACGCAGTATTTT. Protein product: CASSPPRAADTQYF. The V and J genes are TRBV18 and TRBJ2-3; D is perhaps TRBD1 (5 bases). The CDR3 loop spans 14 amino acids. Germline-derived CDR1 and CDR2 are KGHSH and LQKENI. The ends were cut back, 0 bases at V and 4 bases at J, with 8 bases in the middle.

The V call is TRBV18, the J call TRBJ2-5; 9 bases line up with TRBD1. The length of the CDR3 is 15 residues. In germline, CDR1 is KGHSH, CDR2 LQKENI. With V trimmed by 3 bases and J by 0 bases, 2 bases remained unmatched. The CDR3 loop reads CASSPWTGDQETQYF. Written as DNA, the CDR3 is TGTGCCAGCTCACCCTGGACAGGGGACCAAGAGACCCAGTACTTC.

The chain joins TRBV6-2 or TRBV6-3 to TRBJ2-2; 8 bases agree with TRBD1. Germline values: CDR1 MNHEY, CDR2 SVGEGT. The junction had 7 bases not matched to a gene; V was cut back by 10 bases and J by 3 bases. The CDR3 loop spans 14 amino acids. CDR3 bases: TGTGCCATTCGGACAGGGATGCACACCGGGGAGCTGTTTTTT. As protein: CAIRTGMHTGELFF.

The CDR3 DNA reads TGTGCCAGCTCACCAGACGGGGGCCGAGAGACCCAGTACTTC. This encodes CASSPDGGRETQYF. The chain couples TRBV18 to TRBJ2-5; either TRBD1 or TRBD2 may supply D (6 bases each). Between the trimmed V and J ends, which lost 2 bases and 4 bases, there was a span of 11 bases. Per germline, CDR1 KGHSH and CDR2 LQKENI. The CDR3 is 14 residues long.

The chain combines TRBV7-2 with TRBJ2-2; the D gene is possibly TRBD1 (5 bases). The V gene lost 4 bases and the J gene lost 4 bases, with 10 bases spanning the gap. From germline, CDR1 is SGHTA and CDR2 FQGNSA. The CDR3 has 14 residues. The CDR3 DNA follows: TGTGCCAGCAGCTCCGACAGAACCACCGGGGAGCTGTTTTTT. Protein: CASSSDRTTGELFF.

The chain joins TRBV7-8 to TRBJ1-1, with D maybe TRBD1 (5 bases). Germline V gene lookup returns CDR1 SGHVS and CDR2 FQNEAQ. V was clipped by 2 bases and J by 6 bases, with 10 bases between them. This CDR3 is 13 amino acids long. CDR3 region: CASSLFRDPEAFF. The CDR3 DNA follows: TGTGCCAGCAGCTTATTCCGGGACCCTGAAGCTTTCTTT. Full variable domain (rest looked up from reference TRBV7-8 and TRBJ1-1): GAGVSQSPRYKVAKRGQDVALRCDPISGHVSLFWYQQALGQGPEFLTYFQNEAQLDKSGLPSDRFFAERPEGSVSTLKIQRTQQEDSAVYLCASSLFRDPEAFFGQGTRLTVV.

The CDR3 coding sequence is TGCAGTGCCGCCCCGGGACAGCTCTACGAGCAGTACTTC. This sequence encodes CSAAPGQLYEQYF. The rearrangement joins TRBV20-1 to TRBJ2-7, with 7 bases identical to TRBD1. The CDR3 consists of 13 residues. Per the germline V gene, CDR1 is DFQATT and CDR2 is SNEGSKA (reference sequence). With 6 bases clipped from V and 3 bases from J, the junction kept 8 bases outside the gene matches.

The DNA of the CDR3 is TGTGCCAGCAGTCCGACAGGGGCAAATCAGCCCCAGCATTTT. It is translated as CASSPTGANQPQHF. The rearrangement joins TRBV6-2 or TRBV6-3 to TRBJ1-5, with TRBD1 identical over 8 bases. J was trimmed by 4 bases and V by 5 bases; bases with no gene match: 4. The CDR3 spans 14 residues. Germline CDR1 MNHEY, CDR2 SVGEGT.

The chain combines TRBV27 with TRBJ2-3; 12 bases line up with TRBD2. Germline-derived CDR1 and CDR2 are MNHEY and SMNVEV (reference sequence). The CDR3 contains 16 residues. After removal of 8 bases from V and 4 bases from J, the junction contained 10 bases not matched to a gene. The CDR3 region has the DNA TGTGCCAGCCGTCGGTTTCGGACTAGCGGGGCAGATACGCAGTATTTT. The encoded protein is CASRRFRTSGADTQYF.

CDR3 sequence reads: CASKRSGAPNYGYTF. For the CDR3, the DNA is TGTGCCAGCAAAAGATCAGGGGCGCCTAACTATGGCTACACCTTC. This rearrangement joins TRBV12-3 or TRBV12-4 to TRBJ1-2; possible D gene TRBD1, 6 bases. The CDR3 has 15 residues. V lost 7 bases and J lost 0, with 15 bases in between.

There are a few counts of this clonotype. This chain links TRBV5-1 with TRBJ2-5; D unclear. V gave up 4 bases and J gave up 2 bases, with 15 bases separating them. From germline, CDR1 is SGHRS and CDR2 YFSETQ. This CDR3 is built from 15 residues. The CDR3 loop reads CASSPTRSFQETQYF. The CDR3 region has the DNA TGCGCCAGCAGCCCGACCCGGTCGTTTCAAGAGACCCAGTACTTC.

This clonotype was found a few times. The V and J genes are TRBV6-1 and TRBJ1-6, with D maybe TRBD1 (6 bases). The CDR3 contains 16 residues. The germline V gene encodes CDR1 MNHNS and CDR2 SASEGT. Trimming took off 2 bases at V and 9 bases at J, with 17 bases between the two ends. CDR3 sequence (DNA): TGTGCCAGCAGTGAACGTTTAGGCCAGGGGATTTCACCCCTCCACTTT. Amino acid sequence: CASSERLGQGISPLHF.

The sample holds many counts of this clonotype. CDR3 nucleotide sequence: TGTGCCAGCAGCCATCCGGACGGATACGAGCAGTACTTC. Translating it yields CASSHPDGYEQYF. The V call is TRBV16, the J call TRBJ2-7; D gene uncertain. Trimming left V 3 bases short and J 4 bases short, with 10 bases between. The CDR3 contains 13 residues. The germline gives CDR1 KGHSY, CDR2 FQNENV.

This clonotype was counted at least ten times. V usage is TRBV5-1 and J usage is TRBJ2-1; D call uncertain. Germline-derived CDR1 and CDR2 are SGHRS and YFSETQ. The CDR3 has 16 residues. V was shortened by 0 bases and J by 0 bases, with 10 bases between the two germline ends. CDR3 in amino acids: CASSLEGGSSYNEQFF. The CDR3 nucleotides are TGCGCCAGCAGCTTGGAAGGCGGTTCCTCCTACAATGAGCAGTTCTTC.

This clonotype came up a few times. The V call is TRBV6-2 or TRBV6-3, the J call TRBJ2-1, with 9 positions matching TRBD2. Trimming cost V 7 bases and J 10 bases; bases outside gene matches: 8. This CDR3 has 13 amino acids. Germline lookup yields CDR1 MNHEY and CDR2 SVGEGT. CDR3 amino acids: CASTFSGSGEQFF. The CDR3 coding sequence is TGTGCCAGCACCTTTAGCGGGAGTGGGGAGCAGTTCTTC.